Shown below are 14 T cell receptor beta chains from a single sample sequenced in a study of post-analysis software for immune sequencing data. Points from the study as a whole: In patients, about five TRBV segments were more frequent than in controls, with TRBV5-6, TRBV5-1 and TRBV20-1 among them.

The TCR beta cDNA libraries carried unique molecular identifiers. TCRdb ran MiXCR on the PCR reads and lists one entry per CDR3 protein. The table shows hundreds of thousands of distinct CDR3 sequences, with around 64% occurring only once. Their cognate antigens are unknown. The sequencing input was blood. The receptors were sampled from a girl aged 2 to 10 with multiple sclerosis.

This clonotype was counted between two and nine times. The rearrangement links TRBV11-2 to TRBJ1-5, with D possibly matching TRBD1 (5 bases). The V end was cut by 0 bases, the J end by 5 bases, with 8 bases between. CDR3 size: 14 residues. Per germline, CDR1 SGHAT and CDR2 FQNNGV. Written as DNA, the CDR3 is TGTGCCAGCAGCTTAGAGGGGGTCGATCAGCCCCAGCATTTT. Protein sequence: CASSLEGVDQPQHF.

The chain has TRBV27 and TRBJ2-5; the match to TRBD2 covers 7 bases. The CDR3 runs 13 residues. CDR1 is MNHEY and CDR2 is SMNVEV in the germline V gene (reference sequence). The trim removed 4 bases at V and 7 bases at J, leaving 6 bases unmatched. The chain's CDR3 is CASSSAGLRTQYF. The CDR3 DNA sequence: TGTGCCAGCAGTTCAGCGGGACTCAGGACCCAGTACTTC.

The chain has TRBV20-1 and TRBJ2-3, with 9 bases that match TRBD2. Germline CDR1 reads DFQATT; CDR2 reads SNEGSKA (reference sequence). The CDR3 is 15 amino acids. The J segment lost 4 bases and the V segment lost 6 bases, leaving 11 bases of the junction unmatched. The CDR3 nucleotides read TGCAGTGCCTTCTTGCGACTAGCGGCTGCAGATACGCAGTATTTT. It encodes CSAFLRLAAADTQYF.

In this sample, this clonotype turned up a few times. J is TRBJ2-7 and V is TRBV20-1; tentatively, D is TRBD1 or TRBD2 (5 bases each). The germline V and J ends were trimmed by 3 bases and 5 bases, with 11 bases remaining between them. CDR1 is DFQATT, CDR2 SNEGSKA, per germline (reference sequence). CDR3 length: 12 residues. For the CDR3, the DNA is TGCAGTGCTAGCGAGGGACCAAACGAGCAGTACTTC. Its protein is CSASEGPNEQYF.

This clonotype was recorded only once. The CDR3 loop reads CASSSHSLFRGPGSPLHF. The DNA for the CDR3 is TGTGCCAGCAGCTCCCATTCCCTTTTCCGGGGGCCAGGGTCACCCCTCCACTTT. The chain employs TRBV7-9 and TRBJ1-6; maybe TRBD1 (6 bases). The V and J ends lost 4 bases and 10 bases respectively, with 26 bases between them. Looked up from germline, CDR1 is SEHNR and CDR2 is FQNEAQ (reference sequence). This CDR3 region has 18 residues. The variable domain in full, with the rest retrieved from reference TRBV7-9 and TRBJ1-6, is DTGVSQNPRHKITKRGQNVTFRCDPISEHNRLYWYRQTLGQGPEFLTYFQNEAQLEKSRLLSDRFSAERPKGSFSTLEIQRTEQGDSAMYLCASSSHSLFRGPGSPLHFGNGTRLTVT.

This rearrangement joins TRBV7-3 to TRBJ1-6; 9 bases match TRBD1. Unmatched junction bases numbered 10, after V lost 2 bases and J lost 5 bases. Germline values: CDR1 SGHTA, CDR2 FQGTGA. The CDR3 covers 18 residues. The CDR3 spells CASSLLPRDREDNSPLHF. CDR3 in DNA: TGTGCCAGCAGCTTATTACCCCGGGACAGGGAGGATAATTCACCCCTCCACTTT.

This clonotype has only a few counts. Compared with germline, one end of the junction differs, possibly owing to a read error. The V call is TRBV27, the J call TRBJ1-1; D is undetermined. Germline V CDR1 and CDR2: MNHEY, SMNVEV (reference sequence). There are 18 residues in the CDR3. The CDR3: CAGSYLGRQSPMNTEAFF. The CDR3 nucleotides are TGTGCCGGCAGTTATCTCGGGAGGCAGTCTCCCATGAACACTGAAGCTTTCTTT.

This clonotype was detected only a few times. The chain has TRBV2 and TRBJ2-6; weak D call: TRBD2 (5 bases). The CDR3 length is 17 residues. Trimming shortened V by 7 bases and J by 1 base, and 17 bases separated the two germline ends. The V gene's germline CDR1 is SNHLY and CDR2 FYNNEI. CDR3 nucleotides: TGTGCCAGCACGGAGGAATCCGGTTTGTCTGGGGCCAACGTCCTGACTTTC. Protein sequence: CASTEESGLSGANVLTF.

The chain uses TRBV3-1 and TRBJ2-3; unclear D gene. The CDR3 contains 15 residues. Germline CDR1 LGHDT, CDR2 YNNKEL (reference sequence). V dropped 0 bases and J dropped 0 bases, with 7 bases sitting between them. The CDR3 coding sequence is TGTGCCAGCAGCCAAGATCCCACAAGCACAGATACGCAGTATTTT. Amino acid sequence: CASSQDPTSTDTQYF.

The chain carries TRBV3-1 and TRBJ1-2; TRBD1 agrees at 7 bases. The CDR3 loop spans 13 amino acids. Germline values: CDR1 LGHDT, CDR2 YNNKEL (reference sequence). The V segment lost 2 bases and the J segment 8 bases; nucleotides outside the gene matches: 5. In DNA, the CDR3 is TGTGCCAGCAGCCAACCTACAGGGGTCGGCTACACCTTC. Its translation is CASSQPTGVGYTF. Supplemented by reference TRBV3-1 and TRBJ1-2, the full variable domain reads DTAVSQTPKYLVTQMGNDKSIKCEQNLGHDTMYWYKQDSKKFLKIMFSYNNKELIINETVPNRFSPKSPDKAHLNLHINSLELGDSAVYFCASSQPTGVGYTFGSGTRLTVV.

V usage is TRBV20-1 and J usage is TRBJ2-7; D gene ambiguous. This CDR3 contains 11 residues. Germline-derived CDR1 and CDR2 are DFQATT and SNEGSKA (reference sequence). The V gene lost 3 bases and the J gene lost 4 bases, with 7 bases spanning the gap. CDR3 DNA: TGCAGTGCTAGTGAGGAATACGAGCAGTACTTC. Amino acids: CSASEEYEQYF.

In the case of this clonotype: Relative to the germline gene, one junction end is altered; a read error may explain this. V is TRBV7-8 and J is TRBJ2-3; 8 bases fit TRBD2. The CDR3 has 15 residues. The germline gives CDR1 SGHVS, CDR2 FQNEAQ. The CDR3 DNA reads as TGTGCCAGTAGCTTAGAAACGGGAGGGCCTTATACGCAGTATTTT. Amino acid sequence: CASSLETGGPYTQYF.

J is TRBJ1-5 and V is TRBV27, with D perhaps TRBD1 (6 bases). From germline, CDR1 is MNHEY and CDR2 SMNVEV (reference sequence). The CDR3 runs 14 residues. V lost 3 bases and J lost 3, with 9 bases in between. The CDR3 reads CASSFQGFNQPQHF. In DNA, the CDR3 is TGTGCCAGCAGTTTCCAGGGGTTCAATCAGCCCCAGCATTTT.

The CDR3 region is CASSPLWGGTEAFF. CDR3 nucleotide sequence: TGTGCCAGCTCACCATTGTGGGGGGGCACTGAAGCTTTCTTT. The J gene is TRBJ1-1, the V gene TRBV18; a weak D match, TRBD1 (5 bases). This CDR3 has 14 amino acids. V was clipped by 2 bases and J by 4 bases, with 11 bases between them. Germline loops: CDR1 KGHSH, CDR2 LQKENI.